The source of this TCR beta chain is a study of chemoradiotherapy in HPV16-positive cancers (dated by TCRdb to 2021 to 2024). General notes on the study: Using functional T-cell assays on cells from a couple of HPV16-positive patients, the researchers defined candidate HPV-specific T-cell clones and common TCR motifs. Whether T-cell immunity against the HPV oncoproteins E6 and E7 changes during chemoradiotherapy and whether survival is affected by this immunity were examined in the study. The candidate HPV-specific TCRs and motifs were subsequently tracked in TCR repertoires obtained from approximately 86 patients with HPV-related cancers.

A note on this clone: The antigen it binds to is not known. No base-level quality is on record; no much larger clone is a single base apart.

Repertoires were sampled multiple times during chemoradiotherapy, which allowed clonal expansion in the tumor microenvironment to be followed. The germline V gene provides CDR1 SGHDN and CDR2 FVKESK. The trim is 0 bases for V and 4 bases for J, with a gap of 12 bases between the germline ends. The CDR3 sequence holds 15 residues, the cysteine and phenylalanine included. Just CDR3 DNA is preserved here, 45 bases in frame from base 1. The library relied on the immunoSEQ multiplex PCR assay. TCRdb limited this immuneACCESS table to in-frame rearrangements with V and J called. A share of clones is missing; checked studies link under half to unresolved V genes, and the rest is unexplained. This sample is represented by approximately 35,000 clones; about four fifths of them were singletons. The ten largest clones take up about 4.1% of the sample. The study at large found these results: In HPV16-positive patients, expansion of HPV-responsive T cells during chemoradiotherapy was associated with improved recurrence-free survival. Expansion of candidate HPV-specific clones and E7-related TCR motifs was observed in the tumor microenvironment during treatment, whereas no such expansion was observed for non-HPV-specific T cells. The survival association was reported for HPV16-positive patients, and the functional definition of HPV-specific T cells was derived from only a couple of HPV16-positive patients.

The chain was built from TRBV14 and TRBJ1-2; a tentative D call is TRBD1 (5 bases match). The sample was blood, taken from a patient who underwent chemoradiotherapy. The TCR comes from a human donor with HPV-associated anogenital cancer. The CDR3 protein is CASSQDSRAGYGYTF. The nucleotides read TGTGCCAGCAGCCAAGACAGCAGGGCGGGCTATGGCTACACCTTC.